Below, 16 T cell receptor beta chains from the same sample are listed, as sequenced in a study of cytomegalovirus exposure and HLA in healthy donors. PCR employed 60 Vbeta and 13 Jbeta primers. Generated by immunoSEQ multiplex PCR, the TCRdb table keeps only in-frame clones and is missing some. The table shows 130,000 to 150,000 clones, with about 84% occurring only once. Material: PBMCs. Every receptor here comes from a woman in her late teens or twenties in good health and CMV-seropositive.

This chain uses TRBV28 with TRBJ1-2, with D maybe TRBD1 (6 bases). The CDR3 runs to 14 residues. Trimming pared 5 bases from V and 4 bases from J, leaving 14 bases between. Germline V gene sequence: CDR1 MDHEN, CDR2 SYDVKM. The CDR3 region is CASSRTGPSYGYTF. CDR3 sequence (DNA): TGTGCCAGCAGTCGAACAGGGCCCAGCTATGGCTACACCTTC.

This clone came up a few times. CDR3: CAWSPPGVSGANVLTF. CDR3 DNA: TGTGCCTGGAGTCCACCCGGGGTCTCTGGGGCCAACGTCCTGACTTTC. The chain couples TRBV30 to TRBJ2-6; D is perhaps TRBD2 (5 bases). The germline V gene has CDR1 GTSNPN and CDR2 SVGIG (reference sequence). CDR3 length: 16 residues. The V end lost 2 bases, the J end lost 0 bases, and 11 bases lay between the germline ends.

The genes are TRBV19 and TRBJ1-2, with TRBD1 matching over 9 bases. With V trimmed by 6 bases and J by 5 bases, 4 bases remained unmatched. Germline CDR1 is LNHDA and CDR2 is SQIVND (reference sequence). The CDR3 totals 13 residues. The CDR3 spells CASRDRGPYGYTF. CDR3 bases: TGTGCCAGTAGGGACAGGGGTCCTTATGGCTACACCTTC.

The chain employs TRBV29-1 and TRBJ2-7; TRBD2 matches at 8 bases. CDR3 length: 13 amino acids. V lost 4 bases, J lost 1 base, and 3 bases stayed unmatched. Germline V gene data show CDR1 as SQVTM and CDR2 as ANQGSEA. In nucleotides, the CDR3 is TGCAGCGTTGCCGGGGGGGCGTCCTACGAGCAGTACTTC. Its translation is CSVAGGASYEQYF.

The CDR3, as DNA: TGTGCCAGCAGCCTACCAGGGTATGTGGGCAGATTCCACTTT. It codes for CASSLPGYVGRFHF. The V and J genes are TRBV25-1 and TRBJ1-6; possible D gene TRBD1, 5 bases. The CDR3 length is 14 residues. Germline V gene lookup returns CDR1 MGHDK and CDR2 SYGVNS. The V gene lost 6 bases and the J gene lost 17 bases, with 23 bases spanning the gap.

This clone appeared a single time. The rearrangement uses TRBV15 and TRBJ2-7; perhaps TRBD1 as D (6 bases). The CDR3 is 16 residues long. Germline V gene lookup returns CDR1 LNHNV and CDR2 YYDKDF (reference sequence). The germline V and J ends were trimmed by 1 base and 4 bases, with 17 bases remaining between them. The CDR3 DNA sequence: TGTGCCACCAGCAGAGTAGGGACACTACTTCGGTACGAGCAGTACTTC. Translated: CATSRVGTLLRYEQYF. Full variable domain (remainder filled in from reference TRBV15 and TRBJ2-7): DAMVIQNPRYQVTQFGKPVTLSCSQTLNHNVMYWYQQKSSQAPKLLFHYYDKDFNNEADTPDNFQSRRPNTSFCFLDIRSPGLGDTAMYLCATSRVGTLLRYEQYFGPGTRLTVT.

This chain links TRBV30 with TRBJ2-3; a weak D match, TRBD2 (6 bases). V was cut by 8 bases and J by 1 base, with 16 bases left in between. The germline V gene has CDR1 GTSNPN and CDR2 SVGIG (reference sequence). CDR3 length equals 14 residues. CDR3 in DNA: TGTGCCGGAGAGGAGGGATTAGGCACAGATACGCAGTATTTT. Translation gives CAGEEGLGTDTQYF.

V gene TRBV7-2 combines with J gene TRBJ1-1; 7 positions agree with TRBD1. Germline-derived CDR1 and CDR2 are SGHTA and FQGNSA. The trim removed 5 bases at V and 1 base at J, leaving 7 bases unmatched. The CDR3 covers 15 residues. CDR3: CASSVSGTENTEAFF. Written as DNA, the CDR3 is TGTGCCAGCAGCGTATCCGGGACAGAGAACACTGAAGCTTTCTTT.

CDR3 region: CASSQAGIDTQYF. CDR3 coding DNA: TGCGCCAGCAGCCAGGCAGGGATAGATACGCAGTATTTT. The chain recombines TRBV4-3 with TRBJ2-3; D is possibly TRBD1 (5 bases). The V and J ends lost 3 bases and 5 bases respectively, with 9 bases between them. In germline, CDR1 is LGHNA, CDR2 YSLEER. CDR3 length: 13 amino acids.

This clone has just a few counts. The rearrangement links TRBV29-1 to TRBJ1-2; 12 bases are a match to TRBD1. From germline, CDR1 is SQVTM and CDR2 ANQGSEA. This CDR3 has 15 residues. V was pared by 6 bases and J by 1 base, with 6 bases of the junction left unmatched. CDR3 in amino acids: CSVRDRGRVNYGYTF. The CDR3 DNA follows: TGCAGCGTACGGGACAGGGGGCGGGTTAACTATGGCTACACCTTC.

On this clone itself: A junction boundary mismatches the germline segment, possibly from a read error. This same CDR3 is encoded by further DNA sequences in the sample. The chain is built from TRBV12-5 and TRBJ1-6; D uncertain. This CDR3 region has 14 residues. The germline V gene has CDR1 LGHNT and CDR2 FRNRAP. The CDR3 bases are TGTGCTAGTGGCTTGGTACGGGATAATTCACCCCTCCACTTT. Translation: CASGLVRDNSPLHF. Full variable domain (outside the CDR3, taken from reference TRBV12-5 and TRBJ1-6): DARVTQTPRHKVTEMGQEVTMRCQPILGHNTVFWYRQTMMQGLELLAYFRNRAPLDDSGMPKDRFSAEMPDATLATLKIQPSEPRDSAVYFCASGLVRDNSPLHFGNGTRLTVT.

In this sample, this clone turned up a few times. J is TRBJ2-1 and V is TRBV5-1, with 10 bases matching TRBD1. Germline V lookup: CDR1 SGHRS, CDR2 YFSETQ. The CDR3 is made up of 15 amino acids. J was trimmed by 6 bases and V by 5 bases; bases with no gene match: 8. The CDR3 sequence is CASSWTGGPPNEQFF. The CDR3 DNA is TGCGCCAGCAGTTGGACAGGGGGACCCCCCAATGAGCAGTTCTTC.

V usage is TRBV6-6 and J usage is TRBJ2-1, with 7 positions matching TRBD1. The CDR3 extends over 14 amino acids. Germline V gene sequence: CDR1 MNHNY, CDR2 SVGAGI (reference sequence). The junction had 4 bases not matched to a gene; V was cut back by 0 bases and J by 8 bases. The CDR3, as DNA: TGTGCCAGCAGTTACTCGAGACAGGGCGATGAGCAGTTCTTC. Amino acid sequence: CASSYSRQGDEQFF.

The rearrangement uses TRBV27 and TRBJ1-2; D is possibly TRBD1 (6 bases). The germline V gene encodes CDR1 MNHEY and CDR2 SMNVEV (reference sequence). This CDR3 has 16 residues. V was shortened by 7 bases and J by 3 bases, with 21 bases between the two germline ends. This CDR3 is CASTTLGGADYYGYTF. In DNA form, the CDR3 reads TGTGCCAGCACTACCTTGGGGGGGGCCGACTACTATGGCTACACCTTC.

This clone is a singleton in its sample. The chain uses TRBV30 and TRBJ2-5; D might be TRBD1 (7 bases). Germline V gene lookup returns CDR1 GTSNPN and CDR2 SVGIG (reference sequence). The CDR3 is made up of 13 amino acids. V gave up 3 bases and J gave up 7 bases, with 15 bases separating them. CDR3 DNA: TGTGCCTGGAGACCAGGGGGGTTGGGGACCCAGTACTTC. It translates to CAWRPGGLGTQYF.

The V and J genes are TRBV19 and TRBJ1-4; no clear D gene. The CDR3 contains 16 residues. CDR1 is LNHDA and CDR2 is SQIVND in the germline V gene (reference sequence). V was shortened by 2 bases and J by 1 base, with 11 bases between the two germline ends. The CDR3 sequence is CASSIMRGRTNEKLFF. The CDR3, as DNA: TGTGCCAGTAGTATAATGCGAGGGCGAACTAATGAAAAACTGTTTTTT.